These T cell receptor beta chains were read from a single sample in a study of molecular identifiers for immune sequencing clone quantification. TCRdb fed the PCR reads into MiXCR, producing one record per CDR3 protein. The table lists around 470,000 distinct CDR3 sequences, around 21% of them singletons, with more than 0.8% in the top ten. Specimen: naive CD8+ T cells from blood, with Jurkat cell RNA spiked in. Receptors originate from a human donor in good health. Some libraries in this study had Jurkat cell RNA spiked in. Both conserved end residues are part of each CDR3. D genes are given only for firm matches. Rows give clone size only sometimes, using once, few, many, or a class for an expanded clone.

clone_size	v_call	j_call	d_call	cdr3_aa	cdr3_nt
many	TRBV7-2	TRBJ1-1	NA	CASSLAGVVGSTEAFF	TGTGCCAGCAGCTTAGCAGGGGTGGTGGGTTCCACTGAAGCTTTCTTT
many	TRBV19	TRBJ1-1	NA	CASSSGVNTEAFF	TGTGCCAGTAGTTCTGGGGTGAACACTGAAGCTTTCTTT
NA	TRBV11-3	TRBJ2-1	NA	CASSSHEGGNEQFF	TGTGCCAGCAGCTCCCACGAGGGGGGCAATGAGCAGTTCTTC
many	TRBV29-1	TRBJ2-3	TRBD2	CSVELAGVIDTQYF	TGCAGCGTTGAGCTAGCGGGAGTCATAGATACGCAGTATTTT
many	TRBV12-3/TRBV12-4	TRBJ2-3	TRBD2	CASRRLAGGTDTQYF	TGTGCCAGCAGAAGGTTAGCGGGGGGCACAGATACGCAGTATTTT
NA	TRBV12-3/TRBV12-4	TRBJ2-5	TRBD2	CASSPPSGGQETQYF	TGTGCCAGCAGCCCGCCCAGCGGGGGCCAAGAGACCCAGTACTTC
NA	TRBV7-6	TRBJ2-3	NA	CASSLGWGNTDTQYF	TGTGCCAGCAGCTTGGGGTGGGGCAACACAGATACGCAGTATTTT
NA	TRBV5-1	TRBJ2-7	NA	CANSLKGLAYEQYF	TGCGCCAACAGCTTGAAGGGCCTAGCGTACGAGCAGTACTTC
few	TRBV6-5	TRBJ1-1	NA	CASMRPYDTEAFF	TGTGCCAGCATGCGGCCATACGACACTGAAGCTTTCTTT
NA	TRBV9	TRBJ2-5	NA	CASSGYGSMQETQYF	TGTGCCAGCAGCGGTTACGGGAGTATGCAAGAGACCCAGTACTTC
NA	TRBV7-2	TRBJ2-1	TRBD2	CASSFSGSSNEQFF	TGTGCCAGCAGCTTTAGCGGGAGTTCCAATGAGCAGTTCTTC
many	TRBV7-9	TRBJ1-1	NA	CASSLGTPEAFF	TGTGCCAGCAGCTTAGGGACACCGGAAGCTTTCTTT
few	TRBV27	TRBJ2-7	TRBD1	CASSSPRQGKGEQYF	TGTGCCAGCAGTTCACCACGACAGGGGAAAGGCGAGCAGTACTTC
NA	TRBV6-2/TRBV6-3	TRBJ2-3	TRBD2	CASSYYPGGSTDTQYF	TGTGCCAGCAGTTATTACCCGGGAGGGTCCACAGATACGCAGTATTTT
NA	TRBV28	TRBJ2-3	NA	CASSPLQGGPDTQYF	TGTGCCAGCAGTCCCCTCCAGGGCGGCCCAGATACGCAGTATTTT
NA	TRBV19	TRBJ1-5	NA	CTTRGRSNQPQHF	TGTACCACAAGGGGCAGGAGCAATCAGCCCCAGCATTTT
NA	TRBV27	TRBJ2-5	NA	CSSNPRGPQGPNLPQYF	TGTTCCAGCAATCCCCGAGGTCCCCAGGGCCCCAACCTACCCCAGTACTTC
many	TRBV7-9	TRBJ2-3	TRBD2	CASSFPGGRAYSADTQYF	TGTGCCAGCAGCTTCCCCGGCGGGAGGGCCTATAGCGCAGATACGCAGTATTTT
NA	TRBV9	TRBJ2-7	TRBD1	CAGSVGQGDYEQYF	TGTGCCGGCAGCGTCGGGCAGGGGGACTACGAGCAGTACTTC